A single sample is the source of the 22 T cell receptor beta chains below, sequenced in a study of T-cell reconstitution after alpha-beta-depleted transplantation in children. A library of TCRbeta sequences, prepared with unique molecular identifiers, was generated. Each CDR3 protein gets one entry after TCRdb re-called the PCR reads with MiXCR. In the table there are 640,000 or so distinct CDR3 sequences, roughly 17% of which are singletons. This material consisted of PBMCs from the stem cell graft donor, taken from the stem cell graft. These receptors all come from a human donor who donated a stem cell graft to a child with acute myeloid leukemia.

This clonotype was detected ten times or more. The genes are TRBV5-1 and TRBJ2-7; 8 bases are shared with TRBD1. Trimming cost V 3 bases and J 4 bases; bases outside gene matches: 9. The CDR3 totals 15 residues. Germline lookup yields CDR1 SGHRS and CDR2 YFSETQ. The CDR3 nucleotides are TGCGCCAGCAGCTGGGACCGGGACAGGTTTTACGAGCAGTACTTC. Translation gives CASSWDRDRFYEQYF.

This clonotype was counted many times. The V and J genes are TRBV29-1 and TRBJ1-3, with 8 bases lining up with TRBD1. The CDR3 totals 16 residues. The germline V gene encodes CDR1 SQVTM and CDR2 ANQGSEA. The junction had 14 bases not matched to a gene; V was cut back by 3 bases and J by 7 bases. CDR3 residues: CSVEETPGGETNTIYF. In nucleotides, the CDR3 is TGCAGCGTTGAGGAAACCCCAGGGGGCGAGACGAACACCATATATTTT.

This clonotype was found many times. The rearrangement joins TRBV20-1 to TRBJ1-4; the D is unclear. Germline V gene lookup returns CDR1 DFQATT and CDR2 SNEGSKA (reference sequence). CDR3 size: 12 residues. The CDR3 region has the DNA TGCGGAGCCCCCAACAGCCATGAAAAACTGTTTTTT. This sequence encodes CGAPNSHEKLFF.

This clonotype appeared many times. This rearrangement joins TRBV6-5 to TRBJ2-1, with 10 bases aligning to TRBD2. Trimming cost V 2 bases and J 9 bases; bases outside gene matches: 4. This CDR3 comprises 14 residues. The germline gives CDR1 MNHEY, CDR2 SVGAGI. Here the CDR3 reads CASSYERGGSEQFF. DNA of the CDR3: TGTGCCAGCAGTTACGAGCGGGGGGGAAGTGAGCAGTTCTTC.

This clonotype has at least ten counts. V usage is TRBV12-3 or TRBV12-4 and J usage is TRBJ2-7; the D gene is possibly TRBD1 (6 bases). V lost 6 bases and J 0 bases, leaving 12 bases between the germline ends. The CDR3 is made up of 14 amino acids. In DNA, the CDR3 is TGTGCCAGCAGCACCGACAGGAGCTCCTACGAGCAGTACTTC. This translates into CASSTDRSSYEQYF.

This clonotype has a count of ten or more. This chain links TRBV29-1 with TRBJ2-7, with D tentatively TRBD1 (6 bases). V was trimmed by 2 bases and J by 1 base, leaving 9 bases between them. This CDR3 region has 13 residues. The germline CDR1 and CDR2 sequences are SQVTM and ANQGSEA. CDR3 region: CSVETGQSYEQYF. The CDR3 DNA sequence: TGCAGCGTTGAAACTGGACAGTCCTACGAGCAGTACTTC.

A few counts support this clonotype. The chain has TRBV15 and TRBJ2-1, with D perhaps TRBD1 or TRBD2 (5 bases each). V dropped 3 bases and J dropped 5 bases, with 8 bases sitting between them. Germline V CDR1 and CDR2: LNHNV, YYDKDF (reference sequence). There are 13 residues in the CDR3. CDR3 residues: CATSRGVDNEQFF. The CDR3 DNA is TGTGCCACCAGCAGGGGGGTTGACAATGAGCAGTTCTTC.

This clonotype has just a few counts. The chain links TRBV7-2 to TRBJ1-1, with a tentative D call TRBD1 (5 bases). The germline V and J ends were trimmed by 2 bases and 2 bases, with 12 bases remaining between them. CDR3 size: 15 residues. Germline values: CDR1 SGHTA, CDR2 FQGNSA. The CDR3 region has the DNA TGTGCCAGCAGCTTACAGGGAAGGGCCAACACTGAAGCTTTCTTT. As protein: CASSLQGRANTEAFF.

Ten or more counts support this clonotype. The chain recombines TRBV20-1 with TRBJ2-7; TRBD2 agrees at 8 bases. Germline V CDR1 and CDR2: DFQATT, SNEGSKA (reference sequence). This CDR3 is built from 15 residues. V lost 0 bases, J lost 2 bases, and 6 bases stayed unmatched. CDR3 loop: CSARDLAGYTYEQYV. The CDR3 DNA is TGCAGTGCTAGAGATCTAGCGGGCTACACCTACGAGCAGTACGTC.

The chain couples TRBV5-1 to TRBJ2-2; D is undetermined. The CDR3 contains 15 residues. CDR1 SGHRS and CDR2 YFSETQ come from the germline V gene. Deletions cut 5 bases from V and 3 bases from J, with 14 bases between. The CDR3 loop reads CASSPKSRDTGELFF. The CDR3 DNA reads TGCGCCAGCAGTCCCAAGAGTCGGGACACCGGGGAGCTGTTTTTT.

This clonotype was seen repeatedly, ten times or more. The V and J genes are TRBV5-6 and TRBJ1-1; D unresolved. The CDR3 sequence is 11 residues long. Trimming removed 3 bases from V and 8 bases from J, with 8 bases in between. Germline CDR1 SGHDT, CDR2 YYEEEE. The CDR3 region has the DNA TGTGCCAGCAGCTGGGCAGGCGAAGCTTTCTTT. Encoded protein: CASSWAGEAFF.

There are many counts of this clonotype. V and J are TRBV7-2 and TRBJ2-3; tentatively, D is TRBD1 (6 bases). CDR1 and CDR2 (germline): SGHTA, FQGNSA. V was trimmed by 0 bases and J by 2 bases, leaving 9 bases between them. The length of the CDR3 is 15 residues. The CDR3 DNA sequence: TGTGCCAGCAGCTTAGCGGGGGCCCACACAGATACGCAGTATTTT. Its protein is CASSLAGAHTDTQYF.

This clonotype was detected a few times. The gene calls are TRBV20-1 and TRBJ2-3; TRBD2 might be the D (6 bases). Trimming stripped 3 bases from V and 4 bases from J, with 14 bases between. The CDR3 loop spans 14 amino acids. Germline CDR1 reads DFQATT; CDR2 reads SNEGSKA (reference sequence). The DNA of the CDR3 is TGCAGTGCTAGCATTCGGGGGAGCGCAGATACGCAGTATTTT. Translation gives CSASIRGSADTQYF.

The chain links TRBV10-1 to TRBJ2-5; maybe TRBD2 (5 bases). Germline V gene data show CDR1 as WNHNN and CDR2 as SYGVQD (reference sequence). V was clipped by 0 bases and J by 2 bases, with 10 bases between them. The CDR3 runs 15 residues. The CDR3 region is CASSESRAGQETQYF. The CDR3 DNA is TGCGCCAGCAGTGAGTCGAGGGCAGGTCAAGAGACCCAGTACTTC.

The V call is TRBV25-1, the J call TRBJ1-1; D is ambiguous. V was pared by 6 bases and J by 7 bases, with 9 bases between. The CDR3 is made up of 11 amino acids. Germline V gives CDR1 MGHDK, CDR2 SYGVNS. CDR3 sequence: CASSWVGEAFF. The DNA for the CDR3 is TGTGCCAGCAGCTGGGTAGGTGAAGCTTTCTTT. The complete variable domain, with remaining parts taken from reference TRBV25-1 and TRBJ1-1, reads EADIYQTPRYLVIGTGKKITLECSQTMGHDKMYWYQQDPGMELHLIHYSYGVNSTEKGDLSSESTVSRIRTEHFPLTLESARPSHTSQYLCASSWVGEAFFGQGTRLTVV.

The V gene is TRBV7-2, the J gene TRBJ2-6, with D possibly matching TRBD1 (5 bases). V gave up 2 bases and J gave up 0 bases, with 8 bases separating them. The CDR3 covers 16 residues. Germline V gene lookup returns CDR1 SGHTA and CDR2 FQGNSA. CDR3 protein: CASSLTGASGANVLTF. The CDR3 DNA reads TGTGCCAGCAGCTTAACAGGAGCCTCTGGGGCCAACGTCCTGACTTTC. Looking up the rest from reference TRBV7-2 and TRBJ2-6 gives the full variable domain: GAGVSQSPSNKVTEKGKDVELRCDPISGHTALYWYRQSLGQGLEFLIYFQGNSAPDKSGLPSDRFSAERTGGSVSTLTIQRTQQEDSAVYLCASSLTGASGANVLTFGAGSRLTVL.

This clonotype appeared many times. The V and J genes are TRBV20-1 and TRBJ2-1; 13 nucleotides align to TRBD2. This CDR3 spans 14 amino acids. J gave up 3 bases and V 6 bases, and 2 bases lay outside the gene matches. CDR1 and CDR2 (germline): DFQATT, SNEGSKA (reference sequence). The CDR3 region is CSATSGGDYNEQFF. In DNA, the CDR3 is TGCAGTGCCACTAGCGGGGGGGACTACAATGAGCAGTTCTTC.

V and J are TRBV6-1 and TRBJ1-3, with D perhaps TRBD1 (5 bases). The germline CDR1 and CDR2 sequences are MNHNS and SASEGT. This CDR3 comprises 15 residues. V lost 0 bases to trimming and J lost 4 bases, with 10 bases between them. The CDR3 is CASSEAPRAGNTIYF. CDR3 nucleotide sequence: TGTGCCAGCAGTGAAGCTCCCAGGGCGGGAAACACCATATATTTT.

This clonotype occurred once. The chain employs TRBV21-1 and TRBJ1-1. TRBV21-1 counts as a pseudogene. This CDR3 contains 13 residues. CDR3 DNA: TGTGCCAGCAGCAAAGAACCGGCAGAGGAAGCTTTCTTT. Residues: CASSKEPAEEAFF.

In its sample, this clonotype was seen many times. The rearrangement uses TRBV5-1 and TRBJ2-1; TRBD1 is a possible D gene (5 bases). The CDR3 sequence is 14 residues long. Germline CDR1 reads SGHRS; CDR2 reads YFSETQ. Trimming pared 4 bases from V and 0 bases from J, leaving 8 bases between. The CDR3 spells CASSKGVSYNEQFF. Written as DNA, the CDR3 is TGCGCCAGCAGCAAAGGGGTCTCCTACAATGAGCAGTTCTTC.

This clonotype was seen more than once but under ten times. The V call is TRBV4-2, the J call TRBJ2-1; 14 nucleotides match TRBD2. The CDR3 runs 19 residues. The junction had 8 bases not matched to a gene; V was cut back by 4 bases and J by 0 bases. Germline CDR1 is LGHNA and CDR2 is YNFKEQ. The CDR3 coding sequence is TGTGCCAGCAGCCGCGGGACTAGCGGGGGCCTGAGCTCCTACAATGAGCAGTTCTTC. Amino acid sequence: CASSRGTSGGLSSYNEQFF.

This clonotype was detected many times. The chain carries TRBV9 and TRBJ2-1, with 11 bases that match TRBD2. Trimming at V came to 2 bases and at J to 8 bases, leaving 6 bases not matched to a gene. This CDR3 has 15 residues. CDR1 and CDR2 from the germline V gene are SGDLS and YYNGEE. The CDR3 reads CASSVSGGASHEQFF. CDR3 sequence (DNA): TGTGCCAGCAGCGTTAGCGGGGGGGCCTCCCATGAGCAGTTCTTC.